The 14 T cell receptor beta chains below come from one sample, sequenced in a study of cytomegalovirus exposure and HLA in healthy donors (dated by TCRdb to between 2016 and 2019). Libraries came from the immunoSEQ multiplex PCR assay. For the multiplex PCR, a mixture combining 60 forward primers for TCR Vbeta segments and 13 reverse primers for TCR Jbeta segments was used. Imported from immuneACCESS, the table was reduced by TCRdb to in-frame sequences with V and J called. These copies leave out some clones; in studies compared against another copy, an unresolved V gene accounts for under half, and the cause of the remainder is not known. The sample table holds roughly 120,000 clones, of which roughly 69% were seen once. The top ten clones comprise 2.2% of the sample. Sequencing was performed on PBMCs. The origin of the receptors is a woman between 25 and 40 years old in good health and CMV-seronegative.

The rearrangement joins TRBV4-1 to TRBJ2-2, with TRBD1 identical over 10 bases. Unmatched junction bases numbered 8, after V lost 4 bases and J lost 6 bases. The CDR3 contains 16 residues. Germline V gives CDR1 MGHRA, CDR2 YSYEKL. CDR3 bases: TGCGCCAGCAGCCGCTCGGGGACAGGGGAGGCCGGGGAGCTGTTTTTT. It encodes CASSRSGTGEAGELFF.

This sequence joins TRBV29-1 and TRBJ2-1, with TRBD2 matching over 7 bases. The CDR3 spans 16 residues. V gave up 0 bases and J gave up 0 bases; unmatched junction bases: 5. Germline CDR1 and CDR2: SQVTM and ANQGSEA. This CDR3 is CSVEDRIAGSYNEQFF. The CDR3 nucleotides are TGCAGCGTTGAAGATCGGATAGCGGGCTCCTACAATGAGCAGTTCTTC.

The rearrangement links TRBV28 to TRBJ1-2; a weak D match, TRBD1 (5 bases). CDR1 is MDHEN, CDR2 SYDVKM, per germline. This CDR3 has 13 residues. Trimming cost V 3 bases and J 3 bases, with 8 bases left between them. In DNA, the CDR3 is TGTGCCAGCAGTTTTTCAGGGCACTATGGCTACACCTTC. Its translation is CASSFSGHYGYTF.

This chain joins TRBV27 and TRBJ2-5; 7 nucleotides agree with TRBD1. CDR3 length: 13 residues. The trim removed 0 bases at V and 11 bases at J, leaving 6 bases unmatched. Germline V CDR1 and CDR2: MNHEY, SMNVEV (reference sequence). The DNA of the CDR3 is TGTGCCAGCAGTTTATCGCCGGGACAGAGTCAGTACTTC. The encoded protein is CASSLSPGQSQYF.

The chain links TRBV6-6 to TRBJ1-5; 8 nucleotides match TRBD1. This CDR3 has 14 amino acids. V was pared by 6 bases and J by 7 bases, with 8 bases of the junction left unmatched. Per germline, CDR1 MNHNY and CDR2 SVGAGI (reference sequence). The CDR3 DNA sequence: TGTGCCAGCAGCTACGGACAGGGTGGCCAGCCCCAGCATTTT. It specifies CASSYGQGGQPQHF.

Only one count was recorded for this clone. The V gene is TRBV7-3, the J gene TRBJ1-1; D gene uncertain. V lost 5 bases, J lost 3 bases, and 16 bases lay in between. Germline CDR1 and CDR2: SGHTA and FQGTGA. The CDR3 spans 15 residues. CDR3 in amino acids: CASSLLRLEDTEAFF. CDR3 nucleotides: TGTGCCAGCAGCCTACTCAGGCTGGAGGACACTGAAGCTTTCTTT.

This chain links TRBV7-9 with TRBJ1-1, with TRBD1 identical over 7 bases. This CDR3 is built from 16 residues. CDR1 and CDR2 (germline): SEHNR, FQNEAQ (reference sequence). J gave up 1 base and V 4 bases, and 9 bases lay outside the gene matches. CDR3 sequence reads: CASSSSKTGRNTEAFF. CDR3 DNA sequence: TGTGCCAGCAGCTCTTCCAAGACAGGGAGGAACACTGAAGCTTTCTTT.

The chain employs TRBV4-3 and TRBJ1-2, with 7 positions matching TRBD1. Germline lookup yields CDR1 LGHNA and CDR2 YSLEER. The junction had 16 bases not matched to a gene; V was cut back by 3 bases and J by 3 bases. The CDR3 has 18 residues. The CDR3 DNA follows: TGCGCCAGCAGCCACCTTATCGACAGGGAGGTCCCATACTATGGCTACACCTTC. Its protein product is CASSHLIDREVPYYGYTF.

This chain uses TRBV5-1 with TRBJ1-1; 11 nucleotides agree with TRBD1. V trimming: 6 bases; J trimming: 4 bases; junction bases outside the gene matches: 8. Germline lookup yields CDR1 SGHRS and CDR2 YFSETQ. The CDR3 length is 15 residues. The CDR3: CASTWGGQGGTEAFF. CDR3 bases: TGCGCCAGCACCTGGGGGGGACAGGGGGGCACTGAAGCTTTCTTT.

This chain joins TRBV2 and TRBJ2-1; 12 positions match TRBD2. Germline V lookup: CDR1 SNHLY, CDR2 FYNNEI. Germline trimming cut 2 bases from V and 9 bases from J; bases unmatched to any gene: 5. The CDR3 has 15 amino acids. DNA of the CDR3: TGTGCCAGCAGTGAAAAGACTAGCGGGAGAGGTGAGCAGTTCTTC. Protein: CASSEKTSGRGEQFF.

The chain carries TRBV30 and TRBJ2-2; 10 bases are a match to TRBD1. Trimming at V came to 3 bases and at J to 3 bases, leaving 4 bases not matched to a gene. CDR1 GTSNPN and CDR2 SVGIG come from the germline V gene (reference sequence). CDR3 length: 15 amino acids. The CDR3 DNA follows: TGTGCCTGGAGGCCGGACAGGGGGTACACCGGGGAGCTGTTTTTT. Translated, it gives CAWRPDRGYTGELFF.

Here the CDR3 reads CASSFASAYNEQFF. Written as DNA, the CDR3 is TGTGCCAGCAGTTTTGCTAGCGCGTACAATGAGCAGTTCTTC. V gene TRBV6-1 combines with J gene TRBJ2-1; maybe TRBD2 (6 bases). This CDR3 comprises 14 residues. CDR1 is MNHNS, CDR2 SASEGT, per germline. V shed 5 bases and J shed 4 bases, with 12 bases lying between them.

The V and J genes are TRBV6-5 and TRBJ2-7, with D possibly matching TRBD2 (5 bases). Trimming pared 0 bases from V and 1 base from J, leaving 13 bases between. The CDR3 length is 16 residues. Germline CDR1 is MNHEY and CDR2 is SVGAGI. The CDR3, as DNA: TGTGCCAGCAGTTACTCGCTACTGCCGGGGTCCTACGAGCAGTACTTC. It codes for CASSYSLLPGSYEQYF.

The chain carries TRBV28 and TRBJ2-5; D gene ambiguous. Germline CDR1 MDHEN, CDR2 SYDVKM. Trimming took 3 bases from V and 5 from J, leaving 4 bases between them. The CDR3 extends over 11 amino acids. CDR3 amino acids: CASSFSETQYF. The CDR3, as DNA: TGTGCCAGCAGTTTCAGTGAGACCCAGTACTTC.